One sample yielded the 31 T cell receptor beta chains listed below, sequenced in a study of cytomegalovirus exposure and HLA in healthy donors. Clones were sequenced by immunoSEQ multiplex PCR, and TCRdb holds only the in-frame ones, with some missing. Of some 340,000 clones in the sample, around 87% were seen once. The sequenced sample consisted of PBMCs. The receptors shown here come from a woman aged 25-40 years in good health and CMV-seropositive.

The chain uses TRBV11-2 and TRBJ2-7; a weak D match, TRBD2 (6 bases). V was clipped by 4 bases and J by 3 bases, with 10 bases between them. Germline CDR1 SGHAT, CDR2 FQNNGV. This CDR3 spans 13 amino acids. CDR3 amino acids: CASSSGGFYEQYF. The CDR3 DNA reads TGTGCCAGCAGCTCCGGGGGATTCTACGAGCAGTACTTC.

This clone was counted a single time. V is TRBV9 and J is TRBJ2-1; TRBD1 matches 9 bases. J was trimmed by 4 bases and V by 3 bases; bases with no gene match: 5. CDR1 is SGDLS, CDR2 YYNGEE, per germline. This CDR3 has 15 amino acids. In DNA, the CDR3 is TGTGCCAGCAGCGCGTCCGGGACAGGGTACAATGAGCAGTTCTTC. Protein: CASSASGTGYNEQFF.

As DNA, the CDR3 is TGTGCTAGTGGGAAAGCGGGAGGTGAGACCCAGTACTTC. Its translation: CASGKAGGETQYF. The chain combines TRBV12-5 with TRBJ2-5; 9 bases align to TRBD2. The germline V gene encodes CDR1 LGHNT and CDR2 FRNRAP. The CDR3 runs to 13 residues. Trimming took 6 bases from V and 5 from J; bases not matched to a gene: 4.

The V call is TRBV29-1, the J call TRBJ2-7; D is unresolved. The CDR3 runs 14 residues. Trimming took 1 base from V and 7 from J, leaving 17 bases between them. Per germline, CDR1 SQVTM and CDR2 ANQGSEA. This chain's CDR3 is CSVEAPTAYAEQYF. The CDR3 DNA follows: TGCAGCGTTGAAGCTCCCACGGCTTACGCGGAGCAGTACTTC.

The chain carries TRBV4-2 and TRBJ2-5, with 12 bases aligning to TRBD2. The V and J ends lost 0 bases and 10 bases, in that order; junction bases with no gene match: 9. Germline CDR1 LGHNA, CDR2 YNFKEQ. There are 16 residues in the CDR3. The CDR3 DNA sequence: TGTGCCAGCAGCCAAGAAGGTGTTCTAGCGGGAGGGGGCCAGTACTTC. This codes for CASSQEGVLAGGGQYF.

The rearrangement joins TRBV27 to TRBJ2-1; maybe TRBD1 (5 bases). The CDR3 extends over 15 amino acids. V shed 1 base and J shed 3 bases, with 10 bases lying between them. Germline V gene sequence: CDR1 MNHEY, CDR2 SMNVEV (reference sequence). For the CDR3, the DNA is TGTGCCAGCAGTTTATTACCGACAGACTACAATGAGCAGTTCTTC. It is translated as CASSLLPTDYNEQFF.

The count of this clone is one. The genes are TRBV2 and TRBJ2-7, with D perhaps TRBD2 (6 bases). Trimming took 6 bases from V and 2 from J, leaving 20 bases between them. CDR1 SNHLY and CDR2 FYNNEI come from the germline V gene. The CDR3 extends over 16 amino acids. CDR3 nucleotides: TGTGCCAGCAGGTTCCGGAACCTCGGGAGTCCCTACGAGCAGTACTTC. Protein: CASRFRNLGSPYEQYF.

This clone was detected only once. The chain recombines TRBV7-9 with TRBJ1-5; unclear D gene. V was clipped by 1 base and J by 0 bases, with 7 bases between them. CDR1 is SEHNR and CDR2 is FQNEAQ in the germline V gene (reference sequence). CDR3 length: 15 residues. The CDR3 nucleotides are TGTGCCAGCAGCTTAGGCGGGGATAGCAATCAGCCCCAGCATTTT. Its translation: CASSLGGDSNQPQHF.

The chain links TRBV29-1 to TRBJ2-7, with 13 bases lining up with TRBD2. CDR1 is SQVTM, CDR2 ANQGSEA, per germline. CDR3 length: 14 residues. After removal of 6 bases from V and 1 base from J, the junction contained 3 bases not matched to a gene. CDR3 nucleotide sequence: TGCAGCGTGGGGGGACTAGCGGGGTCCTACGAGCAGTACTTC. This encodes CSVGGLAGSYEQYF.

This clone was seen only a few times. The V and J genes are TRBV28 and TRBJ1-2; the D is unclear. V was clipped by 6 bases and J by 4 bases, with 12 bases between them. Germline V lookup: CDR1 MDHEN, CDR2 SYDVKM. The CDR3 length is 13 residues. DNA for the CDR3: TGTGCCAGCAGGGCCCTGGGCTTCTATGGCTACACCTTC. It specifies CASRALGFYGYTF.

The CDR3 loop is CASSLTLNEQFF. The CDR3 DNA follows: TGTGCCAGCAGTTTGACTCTGAATGAGCAGTTCTTC. The chain couples TRBV7-2 to TRBJ2-1, with D uncertain. Germline V lookup: CDR1 SGHTA, CDR2 FQGNSA. CDR3 size: 12 residues. The germline V and J ends were trimmed by 6 bases and 7 bases, with 10 bases remaining between them.

The rearrangement uses TRBV7-9 and TRBJ2-2, with no clear D. The CDR3 has 12 amino acids. Germline CDR1 SEHNR, CDR2 FQNEAQ (reference sequence). V lost 1 base and J 8 bases, leaving 5 bases between the germline ends. The CDR3 DNA reads as TGTGCCAGCAGCTTAGTATCAGGGGAGCTGTTTTTT. As protein: CASSLVSGELFF.

The chain recombines TRBV7-8 with TRBJ1-4; unclear D gene. The CDR3 has 15 amino acids. Germline loops: CDR1 SGHVS, CDR2 FQNEAQ. V was trimmed by 3 bases and J by 6 bases, leaving 14 bases between them. The CDR3 DNA reads as TGTGCCAGCAGCTTGTCAAGTTTTGGGCATGAAAAACTGTTTTTT. It codes for CASSLSSFGHEKLFF.

The chain recombines TRBV5-1 with TRBJ2-7, with D possibly called TRBD1 or TRBD2 (5 bases each). Germline CDR1 is SGHRS and CDR2 is YFSETQ. The CDR3 has 15 residues. Trimming left V 3 bases short and J 3 bases short, with 16 bases between. The CDR3 protein is CASSSGTVGDYEQYF. The CDR3 DNA follows: TGCGCCAGCAGCTCCGGGACCGTTGGCGACTACGAGCAGTACTTC.

The chain combines TRBV27 with TRBJ2-1; TRBD2 aligns across 8 bases. The CDR3 has 14 amino acids. J gave up 9 bases and V 6 bases, and 10 bases lay outside the gene matches. Germline assignment: CDR1 MNHEY and CDR2 SMNVEV (reference sequence). The CDR3 region has the DNA TGTGCCAGCAGGCCGGGACTAGAGATTGGTGAGCAGTTCTTC. Translated, it gives CASRPGLEIGEQFF.

The chain is built from TRBV9 and TRBJ2-3; no definite D call. Germline V lookup: CDR1 SGDLS, CDR2 YYNGEE. The CDR3 covers 14 residues. V was cut by 0 bases and J by 0 bases, with 5 bases left in between. CDR3 sequence (DNA): TGTGCCAGCAGCGTAGAAGCTAGCACAGATACGCAGTATTTT. It yields the protein CASSVEASTDTQYF.

V gene TRBV30 combines with J gene TRBJ1-5, with D unresolved. The V gene lost 0 bases and the J gene lost 2 bases, with 8 bases spanning the gap. Germline V lookup: CDR1 GTSNPN, CDR2 SVGIG (reference sequence). The CDR3 spans 14 residues. The CDR3 sequence is CAWSVMGGNQPQHF. The DNA for the CDR3 is TGTGCCTGGAGTGTCATGGGCGGCAATCAGCCCCAGCATTTT.

CDR3 nucleotides: TGTGCCAGCAGCTTGGGGCGTAATGGTGGCAATCAGCCCCAGCATTTT. Translation gives CASSLGRNGGNQPQHF. This chain connects TRBV13 to TRBJ1-5, with D tentatively TRBD1 (5 bases). The germline V gene has CDR1 PRHDT and CDR2 FYEKMQ (reference sequence). V lost 3 bases to trimming and J lost 2 bases, with 14 bases between them. The CDR3 contains 16 residues.

J is TRBJ2-7 and V is TRBV10-3; the D gene could be TRBD1 or TRBD2 (5 bases each). CDR1 ENHRY and CDR2 SYGVKD come from the germline V gene. The CDR3 runs 13 residues. V gave up 0 bases and J gave up 6 bases, with 9 bases separating them. CDR3 DNA: TGTGCCATCAGTGAGTCATCAGGGACCGAGCAGTACTTC. Amino acid sequence: CAISESSGTEQYF.

The J gene is TRBJ2-1, the V gene TRBV6-5, with D perhaps matching TRBD1 (5 bases). The germline gives CDR1 MNHEY, CDR2 SVGAGI. This CDR3 spans 11 amino acids. V shed 7 bases and J shed 9 bases, with 10 bases lying between them. CDR3 DNA: TGTGCCAGCACCGAAAGGGGTGAGCAGTTCTTC. Protein: CASTERGEQFF.

In its sample, this clone was seen once. V is TRBV6-7 and J is TRBJ2-3; 7 positions match TRBD2. TRBV6-7 is labeled an ORF, and its function is uncertain. Unmatched junction bases numbered 6, after V lost 6 bases and J lost 0 bases. This CDR3 has 15 residues. The DNA of the CDR3 is TGTGCCAGCAGCGGGGGGTGGTCTAGCACAGATACGCAGTATTTT. This encodes CASSGGWSSTDTQYF.

CDR3 in DNA: TGTGCCAGCAGTTATGGGGATTCCAACTATGGCTACACCTTC. Its translation: CASSYGDSNYGYTF. The chain uses TRBV6-5 and TRBJ1-2, with D hard to call. In germline, CDR1 is MNHEY, CDR2 SVGAGI. Trimming took 3 bases from V and 2 from J, leaving 10 bases between them. This CDR3 contains 14 residues.

This chain uses TRBV7-3 with TRBJ2-1; D perhaps matches TRBD1 (5 bases). This CDR3 comprises 14 residues. V shed 4 bases and J shed 3 bases, with 10 bases lying between them. Germline V lookup: CDR1 SGHTA, CDR2 FQGTGA. The CDR3 is CASSSGANYNEQFF. The CDR3 coding sequence is TGTGCCAGCAGCTCTGGGGCTAACTACAATGAGCAGTTCTTC.

The rearrangement uses TRBV2 and TRBJ2-2; the D gene is possibly TRBD1 (6 bases). V lost 5 bases and J 4 bases, leaving 14 bases between the germline ends. Germline lookup yields CDR1 SNHLY and CDR2 FYNNEI. This CDR3 is 15 amino acids long. The CDR3 region has the DNA TGTGCCAGCAGTCTGGACAGTAAACCCACCGGGGAGCTGTTTTTT. The encoded protein is CASSLDSKPTGELFF.

This chain joins TRBV15 and TRBJ2-2, with 12 bases identical to TRBD2. This CDR3 has 16 amino acids. J lost 6 bases, V lost 1 base, and 3 bases had no gene match. Germline CDR1 LNHNV, CDR2 YYDKDF (reference sequence). The CDR3 DNA reads TGTGCCACCAGCAGAGGACTAGCGGGAGTGGCCGGGGAGCTGTTTTTT. Its protein is CATSRGLAGVAGELFF.

V is TRBV18 and J is TRBJ1-2; 7 bases are shared with TRBD1. The CDR3 covers 17 residues. Germline CDR1 KGHSH, CDR2 LQKENI. J gave up 5 bases and V 2 bases, and 14 bases lay outside the gene matches. Here the CDR3 DNA reads TGTGCCAGCTCACCAGCAGGGGGATTCATGGTTGATTATGGCTACACCTTC. Protein: CASSPAGGFMVDYGYTF.

V and J are TRBV18 and TRBJ2-3, with D hard to call. The CDR3 spans 13 residues. The V end was cut by 1 base, the J end by 1 base, with 3 bases between. Germline assignment: CDR1 KGHSH and CDR2 LQKENI. CDR3 bases: TGTGCCAGCTCACCACGGCGCACAGATACGCAGTATTTT. Residues: CASSPRRTDTQYF.

This rearrangement joins TRBV15 to TRBJ2-5; 7 bases agree with TRBD2. The germline CDR1 and CDR2 sequences are LNHNV and YYDKDF (reference sequence). V lost 3 bases, J lost 4 bases, and 11 bases stayed unmatched. This CDR3 is 16 amino acids long. CDR3 amino acids: CATSRGGTEGGETQYF. CDR3 bases: TGTGCCACCAGCAGGGGGGGGACGGAGGGAGGAGAGACCCAGTACTTC.

This chain joins TRBV9 and TRBJ1-1, with D possibly matching TRBD1 (6 bases). V lost 2 bases and J 11 bases, leaving 16 bases between the germline ends. Germline CDR1 and CDR2: SGDLS and YYNGEE. The CDR3 contains 13 residues. Written as DNA, the CDR3 is TGTGCCAGCAGCGTCCCAGGGGACGAGCGGGCTTTCTTT. It encodes CASSVPGDERAFF. Full variable domain (rest looked up from reference TRBV9 and TRBJ1-1): DSGVTQTPKHLITATGQRVTLRCSPRSGDLSVYWYQQSLDQGLQFLIQYYNGEERAKGNILERFSAQQFPDLHSELNLSSLELGDSALYFCASSVPGDERAFFGQGTRLTVV.

This sequence joins TRBV18 and TRBJ1-2, with D possibly matching TRBD1 (5 bases). Germline loops: CDR1 KGHSH, CDR2 LQKENI. Trimming removed 3 bases at V and 2 bases at J, with 13 bases between. The CDR3 contains 15 residues. The CDR3 DNA reads as TGTGCCAGCTCACCCAACTCGGACATAAACTATGGCTACACCTTC. Translated: CASSPNSDINYGYTF. The full variable domain, in which reference TRBV18 and TRBJ1-2 provide the parts outside the CDR3, is NAGVMQNPRHLVRRRGQEARLRCSPMKGHSHVYWYRQLPEEGLKFMVYLQKENIIDESGMPKERFSAEFPKEGPSILRIQQVVRGDSAAYFCASSPNSDINYGYTFGSGTRLTVV.

The chain couples TRBV29-1 to TRBJ2-3; 14 bases match TRBD2. The CDR3 runs 17 residues. The germline V gene has CDR1 SQVTM and CDR2 ANQGSEA. V trimming: 6 bases; J trimming: 2 bases; junction bases outside the gene matches: 10. CDR3 nucleotides: TGCAGCGTAATTCTCGGACTAGCGGGAGGACCCACAGATACGCAGTATTTT. Translating it yields CSVILGLAGGPTDTQYF.